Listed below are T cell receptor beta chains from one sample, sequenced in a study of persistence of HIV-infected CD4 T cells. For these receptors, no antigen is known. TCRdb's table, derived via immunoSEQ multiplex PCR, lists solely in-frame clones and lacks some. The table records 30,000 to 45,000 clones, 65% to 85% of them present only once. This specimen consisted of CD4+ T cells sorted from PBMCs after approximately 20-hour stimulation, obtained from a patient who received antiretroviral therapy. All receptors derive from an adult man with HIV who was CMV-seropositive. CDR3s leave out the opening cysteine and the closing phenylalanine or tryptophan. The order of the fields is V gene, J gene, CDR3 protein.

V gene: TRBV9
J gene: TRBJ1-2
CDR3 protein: ASSPLGVTNYGYT

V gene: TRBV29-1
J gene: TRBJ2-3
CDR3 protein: SSVPGASGGTQY

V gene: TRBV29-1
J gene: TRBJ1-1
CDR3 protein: SVGYTEAF

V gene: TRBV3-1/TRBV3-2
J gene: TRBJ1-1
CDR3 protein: ASSQEQPLRAGAF

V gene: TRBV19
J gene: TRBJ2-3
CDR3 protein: ASRPPDVYSTDTQY

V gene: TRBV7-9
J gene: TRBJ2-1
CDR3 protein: ASSSQLAGGKNEQF

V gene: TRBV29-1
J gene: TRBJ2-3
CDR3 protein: SVRGRRPTDTQY

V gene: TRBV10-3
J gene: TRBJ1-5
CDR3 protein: AINSDRGFQPQH

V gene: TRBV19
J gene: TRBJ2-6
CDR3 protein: ASSSWTGTGANVLT

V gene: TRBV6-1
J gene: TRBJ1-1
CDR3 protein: ASSHPGVNTEAF

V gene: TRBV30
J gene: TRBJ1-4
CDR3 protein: AWSVPRLNEKLF

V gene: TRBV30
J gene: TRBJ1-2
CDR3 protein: AWRGRSGGYT

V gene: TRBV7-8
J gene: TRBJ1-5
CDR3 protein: ASSLKQGRQPQH

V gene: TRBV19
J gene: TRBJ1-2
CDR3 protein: ASYNDNYGYT

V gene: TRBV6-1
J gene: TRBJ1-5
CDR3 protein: ASSADRDGYSNQPQH

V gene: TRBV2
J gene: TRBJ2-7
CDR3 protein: ASSRDGGGSYEQY

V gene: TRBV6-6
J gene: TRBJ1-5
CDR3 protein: ASSPGDSLYSNQPQH

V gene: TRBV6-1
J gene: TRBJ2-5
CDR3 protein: ASRPPGRQLSQY

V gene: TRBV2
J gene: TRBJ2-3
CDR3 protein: ASRKGVLHTDTQY

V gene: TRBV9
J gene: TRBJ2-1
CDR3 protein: ASSVEGGTYNEQF

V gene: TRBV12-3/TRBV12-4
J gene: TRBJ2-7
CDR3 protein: ASSLKVYEQY

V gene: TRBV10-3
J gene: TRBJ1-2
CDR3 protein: AISEGTGGNYGYT

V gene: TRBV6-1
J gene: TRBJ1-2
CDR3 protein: ASSEGASRNYGYT

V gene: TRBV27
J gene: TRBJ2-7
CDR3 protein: ASRGGDRNAEQY

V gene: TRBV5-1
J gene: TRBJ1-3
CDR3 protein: ASSGGTGTSGNTIY

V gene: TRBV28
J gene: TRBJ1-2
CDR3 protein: ASRGSQPIYGYT

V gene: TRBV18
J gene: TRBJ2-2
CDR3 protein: ASSPRSKSGGTGELF

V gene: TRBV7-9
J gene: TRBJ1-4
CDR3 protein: ASSLQGTTNEKLF

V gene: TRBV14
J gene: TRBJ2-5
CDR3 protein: ASSQRGLPAETQY

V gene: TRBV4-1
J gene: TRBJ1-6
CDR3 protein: ASSGAGTERYSPLH

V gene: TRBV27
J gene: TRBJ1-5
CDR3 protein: ASRPGGSDNQPQH

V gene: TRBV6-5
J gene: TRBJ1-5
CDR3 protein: ASSYSGRSNQPQH

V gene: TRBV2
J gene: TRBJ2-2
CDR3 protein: ASSVRRNTGELF

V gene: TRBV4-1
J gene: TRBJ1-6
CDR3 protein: ASSQGAENSPLH

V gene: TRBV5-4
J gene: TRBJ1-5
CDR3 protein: ASSLDRASNQPQH

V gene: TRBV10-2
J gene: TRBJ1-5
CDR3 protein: ASSVTGDSNQPQH

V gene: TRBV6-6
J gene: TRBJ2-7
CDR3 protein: ASRKEGQGKYEQY

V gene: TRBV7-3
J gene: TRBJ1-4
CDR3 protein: ASSLNPWEKLF

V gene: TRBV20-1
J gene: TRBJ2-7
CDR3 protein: SASKDGSYEQY

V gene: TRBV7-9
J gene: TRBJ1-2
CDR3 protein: ASSLTDYGYT

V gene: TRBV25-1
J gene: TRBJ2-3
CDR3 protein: ASSVGDRGGDTQY